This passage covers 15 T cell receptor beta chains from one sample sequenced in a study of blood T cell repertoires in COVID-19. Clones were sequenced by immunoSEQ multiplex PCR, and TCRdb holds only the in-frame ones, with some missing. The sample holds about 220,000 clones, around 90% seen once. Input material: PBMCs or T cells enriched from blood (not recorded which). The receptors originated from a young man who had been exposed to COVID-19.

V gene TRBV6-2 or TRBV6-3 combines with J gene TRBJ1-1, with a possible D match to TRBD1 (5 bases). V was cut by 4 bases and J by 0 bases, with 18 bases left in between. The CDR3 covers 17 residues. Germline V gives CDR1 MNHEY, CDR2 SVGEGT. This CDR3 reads CASSWTRTLSMNTEAFF. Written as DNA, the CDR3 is TGTGCCAGCAGTTGGACACGAACCCTCTCCATGAACACTGAAGCTTTCTTT.

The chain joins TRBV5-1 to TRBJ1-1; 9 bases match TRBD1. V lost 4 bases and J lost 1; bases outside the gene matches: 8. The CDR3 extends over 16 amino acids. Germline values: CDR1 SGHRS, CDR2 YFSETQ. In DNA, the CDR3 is TGCGCCAGCAGCGCCGGGACAGGGCAGCCGAACACTGAAGCTTTCTTT. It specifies CASSAGTGQPNTEAFF. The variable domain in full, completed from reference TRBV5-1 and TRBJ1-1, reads KAGVTQTPRYLIKTRGQQVTLSCSPISGHRSVSWYQQTPGQGLQFLFEYFSETQRNKGNFPGRFSGRQFSNSRSEMNVSTLELGDSALYLCASSAGTGQPNTEAFFGQGTRLTVV.

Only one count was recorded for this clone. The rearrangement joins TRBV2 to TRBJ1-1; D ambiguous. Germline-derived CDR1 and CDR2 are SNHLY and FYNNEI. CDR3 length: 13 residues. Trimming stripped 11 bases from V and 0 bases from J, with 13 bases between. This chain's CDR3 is CASGSVMNTEAFF. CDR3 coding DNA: TGTGCCTCAGGCTCCGTTATGAACACTGAAGCTTTCTTT. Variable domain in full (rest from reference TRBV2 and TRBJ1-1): EPEVTQTPSHQVTQMGQEVILRCVPISNHLYFYWYRQILGQKVEFLVSFYNNEISEKSEIFDDQFSVERPDGSNFTLKIRSTKLEDSAMYFCASGSVMNTEAFFGQGTRLTVV.

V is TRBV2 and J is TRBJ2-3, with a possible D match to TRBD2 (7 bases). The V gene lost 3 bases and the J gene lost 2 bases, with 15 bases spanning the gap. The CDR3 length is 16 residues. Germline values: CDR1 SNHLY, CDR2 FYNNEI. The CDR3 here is CASSDSIGGPTDTQYF. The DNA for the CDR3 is TGTGCCAGCAGTGATTCTATCGGGGGGCCCACAGATACGCAGTATTTT.

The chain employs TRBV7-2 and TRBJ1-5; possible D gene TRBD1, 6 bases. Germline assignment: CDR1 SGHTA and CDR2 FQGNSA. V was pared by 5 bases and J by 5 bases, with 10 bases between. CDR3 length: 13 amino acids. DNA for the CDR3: TGTGCCAGCAGCCAGGGGAGGGATCAGCCCCAGCATTTT. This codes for CASSQGRDQPQHF.

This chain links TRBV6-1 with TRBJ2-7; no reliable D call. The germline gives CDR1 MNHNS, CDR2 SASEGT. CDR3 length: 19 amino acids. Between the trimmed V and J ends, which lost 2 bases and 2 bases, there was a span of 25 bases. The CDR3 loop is CASSESFPVYLNFPYEQYF. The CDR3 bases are TGTGCCAGCAGTGAATCGTTTCCGGTTTATCTAAACTTTCCCTACGAGCAGTACTTC.

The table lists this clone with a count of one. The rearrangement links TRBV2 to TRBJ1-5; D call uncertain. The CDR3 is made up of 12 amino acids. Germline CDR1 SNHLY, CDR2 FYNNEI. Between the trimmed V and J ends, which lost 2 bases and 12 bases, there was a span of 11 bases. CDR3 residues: CASSETGLLQHF. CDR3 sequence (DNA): TGTGCCAGCAGTGAAACGGGATTACTCCAGCATTTT.

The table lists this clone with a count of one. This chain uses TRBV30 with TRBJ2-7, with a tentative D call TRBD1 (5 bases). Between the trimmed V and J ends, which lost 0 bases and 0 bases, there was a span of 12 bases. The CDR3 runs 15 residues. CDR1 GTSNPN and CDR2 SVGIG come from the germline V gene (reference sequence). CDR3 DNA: TGTGCCTGGAGTGTAGGGGCACACCACTCCTACGAGCAGTACTTC. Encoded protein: CAWSVGAHHSYEQYF.

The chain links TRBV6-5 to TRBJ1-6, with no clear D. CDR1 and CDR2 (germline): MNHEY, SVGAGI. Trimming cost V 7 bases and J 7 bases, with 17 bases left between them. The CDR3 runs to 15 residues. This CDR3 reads CASNTGYGENSPLHF. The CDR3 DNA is TGTGCCAGCAACACCGGGTATGGGGAGAATTCACCCCTCCACTTT.

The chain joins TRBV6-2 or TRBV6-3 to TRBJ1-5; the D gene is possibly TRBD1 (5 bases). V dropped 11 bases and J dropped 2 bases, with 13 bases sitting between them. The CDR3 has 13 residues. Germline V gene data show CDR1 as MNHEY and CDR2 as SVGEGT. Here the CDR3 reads CAGSLGGNQPQHF. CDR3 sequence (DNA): TGTGCCGGGAGTTTAGGGGGCAATCAGCCCCAGCATTTT.

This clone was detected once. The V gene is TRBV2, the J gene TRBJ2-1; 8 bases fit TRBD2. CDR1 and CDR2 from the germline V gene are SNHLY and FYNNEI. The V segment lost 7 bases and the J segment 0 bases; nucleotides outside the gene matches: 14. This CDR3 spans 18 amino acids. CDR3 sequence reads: CASNSAGVFKGSYNEQFF. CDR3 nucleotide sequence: TGTGCCAGCAATTCAGCGGGGGTATTTAAAGGCTCCTACAATGAGCAGTTCTTC.

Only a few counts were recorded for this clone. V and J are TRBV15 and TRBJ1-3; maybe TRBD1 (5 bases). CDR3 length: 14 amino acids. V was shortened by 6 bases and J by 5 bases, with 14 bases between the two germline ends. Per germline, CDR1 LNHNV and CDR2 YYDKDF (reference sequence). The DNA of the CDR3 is TGTGCCACCAGGGCAGGGCTCGACAGAAACACCATATATTTT. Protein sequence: CATRAGLDRNTIYF.

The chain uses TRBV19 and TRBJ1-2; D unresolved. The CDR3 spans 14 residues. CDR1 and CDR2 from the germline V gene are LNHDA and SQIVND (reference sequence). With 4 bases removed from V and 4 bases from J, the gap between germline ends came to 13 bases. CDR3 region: CASSTLQASYGYTF. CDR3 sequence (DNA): TGTGCCAGTAGTACATTGCAGGCTTCCTATGGCTACACCTTC.

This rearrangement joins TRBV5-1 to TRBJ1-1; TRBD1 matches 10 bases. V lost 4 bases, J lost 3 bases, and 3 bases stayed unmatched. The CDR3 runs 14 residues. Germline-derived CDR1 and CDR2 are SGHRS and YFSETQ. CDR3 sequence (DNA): TGCGCCAGCAGCAACGGACAGGGGGACACTGAAGCTTTCTTT. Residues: CASSNGQGDTEAFF. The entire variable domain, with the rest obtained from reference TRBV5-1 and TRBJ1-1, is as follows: KAGVTQTPRYLIKTRGQQVTLSCSPISGHRSVSWYQQTPGQGLQFLFEYFSETQRNKGNFPGRFSGRQFSNSRSEMNVSTLELGDSALYLCASSNGQGDTEAFFGQGTRLTVV.

In DNA form, the CDR3 reads TGTGCCAGCAGCCGGATACAGGGTACTGAAGCTTTCTTT. Amino acids: CASSRIQGTEAFF. This sequence joins TRBV7-9 and TRBJ1-1, with D maybe TRBD1 (6 bases). Germline assignment: CDR1 SEHNR and CDR2 FQNEAQ (reference sequence). This CDR3 is built from 13 residues. V was shortened by 5 bases and J by 5 bases, with 12 bases between the two germline ends.